This TCR beta chain emerged from a study of cytomegalovirus exposure and HLA in healthy donors. 60 Vbeta and 13 Jbeta primers were used in PCR. The data were produced by immunoSEQ multiplex PCR, yet TCRdb's version contains in-frame clones alone and is incomplete. The repertoire consists of tens of thousands of clones, with roughly 85% occurring once and the leading ten covering about 6.4%. Germline V gene data show CDR1 as SGHRS and CDR2 as YFSETQ. This CDR3 is built from 13 residues. Study outcomes and limitations: The analysis excluded some indistinguishable V segments, including TRBV6-2 and TRBV6-3. In a later analysis, TCR beta V- and J-gene trimming was associated with a missense DCLRE1C variant.

Note on this clone: Its matching antigen is unknown. Mismatch with germline at one junction end may stem from a read error.

The genes are TRBV5-1 and TRBJ2-7, with 10 nucleotides matching TRBD2. Sequenced material: PBMCs. This receptor was obtained from a female donor in good health and CMV-seronegative. The CDR3 loop is CASSLGGTSARLF. Written as DNA, the CDR3 is TGCGCCAGCAGCTTGGGTGGGACTAGCGCCCGACTTTTC.